This TCR beta chain was retrieved from a study of identical twins. V was clipped by 5 bases and J by 4 bases; unmatched bases: 11. Germline V gene lookup returns CDR1 SGHTA and CDR2 FQGTGA. The CDR3 has 16 amino acids. Through template switching, a universal primer site was introduced, and the cDNA contained unique molecular identifiers. TCRdb re-called the 5' RACE reads with MiXCR, one entry per CDR3 protein. The sample has 500,000 to 600,000 distinct CDR3 sequences, 20% to 25% seen once. These records were also assigned to another study, of T cells expressing NK-cell markers. That work contributes: Seven HCMV-seropositive donors and one seronegative donor made up the eight sequenced donors. Each of several donors carried dominant NKG2C+ clonotypes accounting for about 1.0-7.0% of CD8+ T cells. A few donors' CD3+CD56-NKG2C+ cells were dominated by the same clonotypes.

The sample consisted of CD4+ T cells sorted from blood. The clonotype comes from a young woman in good health. The chain links TRBV7-3 to TRBJ2-3; 8 bases match TRBD2. The CDR3 DNA follows: TGTGCCAGCAGCCCTGGTTCAGCGGGGGTCCCAGATACGCAGTATTTT. Translation: CASSPGSAGVPDTQYF.